This T cell receptor (beta chain) comes out of a study of T-cell reconstitution after alpha-beta-depleted transplantation in children. Unique molecular identifiers were used in preparing the TCRbeta library. One entry per CDR3 protein, called by TCRdb with MiXCR from the PCR reads. The table has tens of thousands of distinct CDR3 sequences, 52% seen once. General study results and limits: After transplant, at about two months, alpha-beta T cells were reportedly derived from several hundred expanded graft clones. Recipient T cells and thymic progenitors that survived were the source of the high TCRbeta diversity seen at day 60 in some patients. Hyperexpanded clones declined; after one year, newly produced T cells mostly supplied diversity.

Turning to this clonotype: Its antigen is not known.

CDR1 DFQATT and CDR2 SNEGSKA come from the germline V gene (reference sequence). Germline trimming cut 3 bases from V and 5 bases from J; bases unmatched to any gene: 8. The CDR3 spans 15 residues. This clonotype was sampled from a boy younger than two with SCID, due to receive a stem cell transplant. Material: peripheral blood, obtained before TCRalphabeta/CD19-depleted stem cell transplant. V is TRBV20-1 and J is TRBJ2-1, with 9 positions matching TRBD2. The CDR3 nucleotides are TGCAGTGCTAGGTTAGCGGGGGCCTTTAACAATGAGCAGTTCTTC. It codes for CSARLAGAFNNEQFF.